This T cell receptor (beta chain) was identified during a study of cytomegalovirus exposure and HLA in healthy donors. Study observations and caveats: Researchers had no immune exposure information except CMV serostatus available.

About this clone: Its antigen remains unknown.

Trimming took off 6 bases at V and 7 bases at J, with 18 bases between the two ends. CDR3 size: 14 residues. The germline CDR1 and CDR2 sequences are LGHNT and FRNRAP. Everyone who donated was a healthy bone marrow donor. The PCR used 60 Vbeta and 13 Jbeta primers. Measured with immunoSEQ multiplex PCR; TCRdb has only the in-frame clones, and not every one. The repertoire shows 45,000 to 60,000 clones; the top ten hold approximately 2.1%. This chain uses TRBV12-5 with TRBJ1-1, with D possibly being TRBD1 (6 bases). Sequencing was done on a sample of PBMCs. The TCR originated in a female donor in good health and CMV-seronegative. CDR3 coding DNA: TGTGCTAGTGGCAAGGACAGCACGGGGAGTGAAGCTTTCTTT. It specifies CASGKDSTGSEAFF.